The clone carrying this TCR beta chain has only a few counts. What it recognizes is unknown. Unique molecular identifiers were present on the cDNA, and a universal primer site came from template switching. TCRdb redid the calling of the 5' RACE reads with MiXCR, one entry per CDR3 protein. Of hundreds of thousands of distinct CDR3 sequences in the sample, around 20% were seen once. These data belong to a study of identical twins. Study results and caveats: Weaker excess twin sharing was observed in beta out-of-frame sequences.

Trimming removed 4 bases from V and 2 bases from J, with 13 bases in between. The CDR3 runs to 15 residues. The V gene's germline CDR1 is SGDLS and CDR2 YYNGEE. The sample was also linked to a second study, of T cells expressing NK-cell markers. This second report adds: The study drew TCR beta repertoires from sorted CD3+CD56+NKG2C+, CD3+CD56+NKG2C- and CD3+CD56-NKG2C+ T cells.

The receptor comes from a woman between 18 and 29 years old in good health. The chain has TRBV9 and TRBJ2-1; tentatively, D is TRBD1 (5 bases). The sequencing sample was made of PBMCs. As DNA, the CDR3 is TGTGCCAGCAGCATAAGGGGTGGCCCCTACAATGAGCAGTTCTTC. It codes for CASSIRGGPYNEQFF.